These 14 T cell receptor beta chains were all obtained from the same sample, sequenced in a study of identical twins. TCRdb independently ran MiXCR on the 5' RACE reads; one entry per CDR3 protein. The profile covers 100,000 to 110,000 distinct CDR3 sequences, with 5.9% appearing a single time and over 9.5% taken by the ten largest. The sequenced material came from memory T cells sorted from blood. Every receptor here comes from a woman between 50 and 59 years old in good health.

This clonotype was observed many times. This chain's CDR3 is CASNWGGLTDTQYF. The DNA for the CDR3 is TGTGCCAGCAACTGGGGGGGCCTTACGGATACGCAGTATTTT. The V gene is TRBV7-6, the J gene TRBJ2-3, with TRBD2 as a possible D gene (7 bases). Germline V gives CDR1 SGHVS, CDR2 FNYEAQ. The germline V and J ends were trimmed by 7 bases and 6 bases, with 17 bases remaining between them. The CDR3 covers 14 residues.

The table lists this clonotype with a few counts. The chain uses TRBV12-3 or TRBV12-4 and TRBJ2-1, with D perhaps being TRBD1 or TRBD2 (5 bases each). The CDR3 loop spans 16 amino acids. V shed 2 bases and J shed 0 bases, with 11 bases lying between them. CDR3 sequence: CASSLWSGSSYNEQFF. The CDR3 DNA follows: TGTGCCAGCAGTTTATGGTCAGGGAGCTCCTACAATGAGCAGTTCTTC.

This clonotype was found many times. The chain joins TRBV7-6 to TRBJ2-3; D is undetermined. The CDR3 runs to 14 residues. Deletions cut 2 bases from V and 2 bases from J, with 8 bases between. From germline, CDR1 is SGHVS and CDR2 FNYEAQ. The CDR3 here is CASSLIEVTDTQYF. The DNA of the CDR3 is TGTGCCAGCAGCTTAATTGAGGTCACAGATACGCAGTATTTT.

Many counts were recorded for this clonotype. The chain combines TRBV20-1 with TRBJ2-3; no definite D call. Germline V gene data show CDR1 as DFQATT and CDR2 as SNEGSKA (reference sequence). Trimming took 5 bases from V and 0 from J, leaving 15 bases between them. The CDR3 spans 15 residues. This CDR3 reads CSAHSNTTSTDTQYF. In DNA form, the CDR3 reads TGCAGTGCTCACTCCAATACTACTAGCACAGATACGCAGTATTTT.

This clonotype came up many times. The chain links TRBV7-9 to TRBJ1-1; D uncertain. The ends were cut back, 3 bases at V and 6 bases at J, with 2 bases in the middle. Germline CDR1 is SEHNR and CDR2 is FQNEAQ (reference sequence). This CDR3 has 10 residues. DNA for the CDR3: TGTGCCAGCAGCTTGGCTGAAGCTTTCTTT. Amino acid sequence: CASSLAEAFF. Using reference TRBV7-9 and TRBJ1-1 for the parts outside the CDR3, the full variable domain is DTGVSQNPRHKITKRGQNVTFRCDPISEHNRLYWYRQTLGQGPEFLTYFQNEAQLEKSRLLSDRFSAERPKGSFSTLEIQRTEQGDSAMYLCASSLAEAFFGQGTRLTVV.

The chain is built from TRBV2 and TRBJ2-7; the D gene is possibly TRBD1 (6 bases). Germline V gives CDR1 SNHLY, CDR2 FYNNEI. The CDR3 runs to 13 residues. V was shortened by 7 bases and J by 6 bases, with 16 bases between the two germline ends. The CDR3 reads CASTGRGVGEQYF. The CDR3 DNA sequence: TGTGCCAGCACGGGCAGGGGAGTCGGCGAGCAGTACTTC.

The V and J genes are TRBV6-4 and TRBJ2-6; D is possibly TRBD1 (6 bases). The CDR3 has 15 amino acids. Germline CDR1 reads MRHNA; CDR2 reads SNTAGT. V shed 6 bases and J shed 4 bases, with 13 bases lying between them. CDR3 loop: CASSPTGFGANVLTF. For the CDR3, the DNA is TGTGCCAGCAGCCCAACAGGGTTCGGGGCCAACGTCCTGACTTTC.

This clonotype was recorded a few times. The rearrangement joins TRBV6-1 to TRBJ1-2; D might be TRBD1 (6 bases). The germline V gene encodes CDR1 MNHNS and CDR2 SASEGT. V dropped 3 bases and J dropped 7 bases, with 12 bases sitting between them. There are 13 residues in the CDR3. The CDR3 sequence is CASSDWGAFGYTF. CDR3 coding DNA: TGTGCCAGCAGTGATTGGGGGGCCTTTGGCTACACCTTC.

This clonotype came up many times. At one end, the junction sequence differs from germline, possibly due to a read error. The gene calls are TRBV7-7 and TRBJ2-5, with D perhaps given as TRBD1 or TRBD2 (5 bases each). CDR1 and CDR2 from the germline V gene are SSHAT and FNYEAQ (reference sequence). The CDR3 has 14 residues. DNA of the CDR3: TGTGCTAGCAGCTTGGGACCGGCGGCGGAGACCCAGTACTTC. Its protein is CASSLGPAAETQYF.

This clonotype showed up many times. The chain employs TRBV5-1 and TRBJ2-3; TRBD2 matches at 7 bases. CDR1 is SGHRS and CDR2 is YFSETQ in the germline V gene. Germline trimming cut 9 bases from V and 4 bases from J; bases unmatched to any gene: 14. CDR3 length equals 15 residues. CDR3 nucleotides: TGCGCCACCTCTCTCGGGGAGGGGTGGGCAGATACGCAGTATTTT. As protein: CATSLGEGWADTQYF.

This clonotype was counted many times. The DNA for the CDR3 is TGTGCCACGGCCGGACTATTTATCTACGAGCAGTACTTC. Protein: CATAGLFIYEQYF. This sequence joins TRBV10-3 and TRBJ2-7, with a possible D match to TRBD2 (6 bases). The CDR3 covers 13 residues. V lost 10 bases and J 3 bases, leaving 16 bases between the germline ends. Looked up from germline, CDR1 is ENHRY and CDR2 is SYGVKD.

This clonotype was seen more than once but under ten times. The germline gene is not matched at one end of the junction; a read error may be the cause. The chain joins TRBV12-3 or TRBV12-4 to TRBJ2-2, with D unclear. The CDR3 covers 15 residues. The CDR3 DNA follows: TGTGCCAGCGCCCAGCTGAGAGTCGACACTGGGGAGCTGTTTTTT. Translating it yields CASAQLRVDTGELFF.

This clonotype was found many times. This sequence joins TRBV20-1 and TRBJ1-1, with D hard to call. Germline V gene data show CDR1 as DFQATT and CDR2 as SNEGSKA (reference sequence). CDR3 length: 14 residues. The V gene lost 1 base and the J gene lost 11 bases, with 20 bases spanning the gap. CDR3 amino acids: CSARAQEGGSFAFF. CDR3 in DNA: TGCAGTGCTAGAGCCCAAGAAGGAGGGAGTTTTGCTTTCTTT.

This clonotype showed up many times. This chain connects TRBV12-3 or TRBV12-4 to TRBJ2-1; 11 nucleotides agree with TRBD2. Unmatched junction bases numbered 7, after V lost 7 bases and J lost 8 bases. CDR3 size: 14 residues. CDR3 DNA: TGTGCCAGCATCCGAGCTAGCGGGAGGCATGAGCAGTTCTTC. Translation gives CASIRASGRHEQFF.